The clone carrying this T cell receptor (beta chain) was seen only a few times. Germline lookup yields CDR1 SGHDT and CDR2 YYEEEE. The CDR3 runs to 14 residues. With 4 bases removed from V and 1 base from J, the gap between germline ends came to 12 bases. This specimen belongs to a study of blood T cell repertoires in COVID-19. Study at large: Samples came from the United States, Italy and Spain, spanning acute and convalescent COVID-19. T cells, B-cell-depleted T cells, or PBMCs supplied cDNA or gDNA.

Enrolment of Seattle patients took place during active infection, and they were followed longitudinally. In the authors' workflow: Using reference gene primer amplification, nucleated cell counts were estimated. Measured with immunoSEQ multiplex PCR; TCRdb has only the in-frame clones, and not every one. V and J calls plus clone size are reproduced from that table; the DNA served to infer D and trimming. The sample has just over 250,000 clones, more than 85% seen once. Input material: peripheral blood. The chain employs TRBV5-6 and TRBJ2-7; a possible D gene is TRBD1 (6 bases). The TCR comes from a young adult with COVID-19, enrolled during active disease. The CDR3 sequence is CASSLPTGSYEQYF. CDR3 DNA sequence: TGTGCCAGCAGCCTACCTACAGGGTCCTACGAGCAGTACTTC.